The 11 T cell receptor beta chains presented below share a single source sample, sequenced in a study of shared clonotypes between healthy human individuals (TCRdb year 2020). The library came from the immunoSEQ multiplex PCR assay. The immuneACCESS repertoire file appears here via TCRdb, limited to in-frame rearrangements. These files lack a portion of the clones; in checked studies, under half of the deficit traces to unresolved V genes, and the cause of the others is not known. For this sample the table gives over a million clones, of which 65% to 75% were detected only once. Around 1.4% of the sample comes from the top ten. Sequencing was carried out using memory CD4+ T cells sorted from blood. The cell subset or site label, as the study defines it: CD45RA-negative fraction. These receptors were collected from a man in his late teens or twenties in good health.

This clone was counted between two and nine times. V is TRBV7-2 and J is TRBJ2-1, with D perhaps being TRBD1 or TRBD2 (5 bases each). CDR1 is SGHTA and CDR2 is FQGNSA in the germline V gene. The CDR3 has 18 residues. Trimming left V 1 base short and J 0 bases short, with 16 bases between. In nucleotides, the CDR3 is TGTGCCAGCAGCTTAGTTTGGTCGGGGACCCGCTCCTACAATGAGCAGTTCTTC. This sequence encodes CASSLVWSGTRSYNEQFF. The full variable domain, in which reference TRBV7-2 and TRBJ2-1 provide the parts outside the CDR3, is GAGVSQSPSNKVTEKGKDVELRCDPISGHTALYWYRQSLGQGLEFLIYFQGNSAPDKSGLPSDRFSAERTGGSVSTLTIQRTQQEDSAVYLCASSLVWSGTRSYNEQFFGPGTRLTVL.

The table lists this clone with a few counts. This rearrangement joins TRBV30 to TRBJ1-2; possibly TRBD1 for D (5 bases). Germline CDR1 reads GTSNPN; CDR2 reads SVGIG (reference sequence). This CDR3 has 16 amino acids. Trimming took off 3 bases at V and 5 bases at J, with 22 bases between the two ends. DNA of the CDR3: TGTGCCTGGAGAGTCACCGGGACCCCTCTGGGTTATGGCTACACCTTC. It translates to CAWRVTGTPLGYGYTF.

The CDR3 reads CASIPDRGSNSPLHF. DNA of the CDR3: TGTGCCAGCATTCCGGACCGTGGCAGTAATTCACCCCTCCACTTT. The genes are TRBV6-1 and TRBJ1-6; D is ambiguous. This CDR3 is built from 15 residues. The germline CDR1 and CDR2 sequences are MNHNS and SASEGT. V lost 7 bases, J lost 6 bases, and 16 bases lay in between.

The V gene is TRBV5-1, the J gene TRBJ2-7; TRBD1 might be the D (6 bases). Germline values: CDR1 SGHRS, CDR2 YFSETQ. V was pared by 2 bases and J by 5 bases, with 14 bases between. This CDR3 contains 14 residues. The CDR3 sequence: CASSFPDSNNEQYF. Here the CDR3 DNA reads TGCGCCAGCAGCTTCCCGGACAGTAACAACGAGCAGTACTTC.

The chain recombines TRBV10-3 with TRBJ1-1, with D possibly matching TRBD1 (6 bases). The V end was cut by 4 bases, the J end by 2 bases, with 17 bases between. The CDR3 consists of 16 residues. CDR1 ENHRY and CDR2 SYGVKD come from the germline V gene. Here the CDR3 reads CAISGATGKGNTEAFF. CDR3 coding DNA: TGTGCCATCAGTGGGGCTACAGGGAAGGGAAACACTGAAGCTTTCTTT.

This clone came up a few times. In nucleotides, the CDR3 is TGTGCCAGCGTGGCTCGTTCAAATGAGCAGTTCTTC. This sequence encodes CASVARSNEQFF. The V and J genes are TRBV6-1 and TRBJ2-1; D is uncertain. Germline CDR1 and CDR2: MNHNS and SASEGT. This CDR3 has 12 amino acids. V lost 8 bases and J lost 7, with 12 bases in between.

The rearrangement links TRBV30 to TRBJ2-7, with a weak D call TRBD1 (6 bases). Trimming took 2 bases from V and 3 from J, leaving 14 bases between them. The CDR3 is made up of 14 amino acids. CDR1 and CDR2 from the germline V gene are GTSNPN and SVGIG (reference sequence). This CDR3 reads CAWSPQGMGYEQYF. The CDR3 DNA sequence: TGTGCCTGGAGTCCCCAGGGGATGGGCTACGAGCAGTACTTC.

V gene TRBV5-8 combines with J gene TRBJ2-7; D is ambiguous. The V end lost 4 bases, the J end lost 6 bases, and 11 bases lay between the germline ends. Germline CDR1 and CDR2: SGHTS and YDEGEE. This CDR3 comprises 12 residues. In nucleotides, the CDR3 is TGTGCCAGCAGCCGCACCTCCGCCGAGCAGTACTTC. Residues: CASSRTSAEQYF.

The gene calls are TRBV10-3 and TRBJ2-7; D perhaps matches TRBD2 (6 bases). V gave up 0 bases and J gave up 3 bases, with 9 bases separating them. The CDR3 loop spans 14 amino acids. Germline V gene lookup returns CDR1 ENHRY and CDR2 SYGVKD. CDR3 sequence (DNA): TGTGCCATCAGTGAGTCCGGGACTGGCTACGAGCAGTACTTC. It translates to CAISESGTGYEQYF.

The chain joins TRBV18 to TRBJ1-4; 7 bases map to TRBD1. There are 14 residues in the CDR3. V lost 4 bases and J lost 6; bases outside the gene matches: 5. Looked up from germline, CDR1 is KGHSH and CDR2 is LQKENI. CDR3 residues: CASSRDSYYEKLFF. The CDR3 DNA follows: TGTGCCAGCTCACGGGACAGTTATTATGAAAAACTGTTTTTT.

V is TRBV6-5 and J is TRBJ1-3; D not certain. Trimming removed 2 bases at V and 2 bases at J, with 13 bases between. The germline gives CDR1 MNHEY, CDR2 SVGAGI. The CDR3 runs to 16 residues. The CDR3 protein is CASSYGRRGAGNTIYF. CDR3 sequence (DNA): TGTGCCAGCAGTTACGGGCGGCGGGGAGCTGGAAACACCATATATTTT.